The sequence of this T cell receptor (beta chain) was determined in a study of siplizumab effects on memory and regulatory T cells (dated by TCRdb to 2018 to 2020). With respect to the entire study: The effect of the anti-CD2 antibody siplizumab on alloreactive T-cell subsets was examined in allogeneic mixed lymphocyte reactions constructed from human PBMCs.

The germline V gene yields MGHRA for CDR1 and YSYEKL for CDR2. V gives up 3 bases and J gives up 3 bases, and the segment between their germline ends measures 11 bases. Inclusive of the bounding cysteine and phenylalanine, the CDR3 is 15 residues long. The read is trimmed to its CDR3 DNA, 45 bases read in frame from base 1. Receptors were amplified or captured by the immunoSEQ multiplex PCR assay. The deep sequencing platform assayed some 98,000 TCR templates per sample. Genomic DNA extracted from sorted T cells was used for TCRbeta CDR3 sequencing. The published analysis was carried out like this. The R programming language was used for clonal analysis of the TCRbeta CDR3 data. Comparing unstimulated samples against CFSE-low samples taken after the reaction was how alloreactive CD4+ and CD8+ clones were defined. Regulatory or non-regulatory origin was assigned to alloreactive CD4+ clones by matching of sequences to sorted unstimulated Treg and non-Treg repertoires. Held by TCRdb, this immuneACCESS table contains in-frame sequences only and omits some clones. Under half of the omission traces to an unresolved V gene where checked; the cause of the rest is unknown. V and J calls and clone size are those listed in that table; D and trimming were worked out from the DNA. The sample includes tens of thousands of clones, with roughly 90% observed a single time. About 0.25% of the sample comes from the top ten.

Comment on this clone: Its cognate antigen has yet to be identified. Qualities for individual bases were not recorded, and no much larger clone is one base off.

In three donor pairs, further sequencing was done on unstimulated CD8+ naive, CD4+ memory, CD8+ TEMRA, CD4+ naive and CD8+ effector memory subsets. Sorted unstimulated T cells and proliferating T cells recovered from mixed lymphocyte reactions underwent TCRbeta CDR3 sequencing. Fresh whole blood from about eleven HLA-typed healthy donors served as the source for isolating PBMCs. Findings and caveats that apply to the study as a whole: The cumulative frequency of alloreactive sequences traceable to unstimulated CD4+ memory T cells was significantly reduced by siplizumab. Greater diversity appeared to be present in unstimulated naive T cells than in memory T cells, and a substantial contribution to the alloresponse seemed to be made by naive cells. The suppressive function of proliferating Tregs from siplizumab cultures was not functionally confirmed. Sequences below about 10^-5 frequency were poorly captured, so only a minor fraction of alloreactive clones could be mapped to unstimulated subsets. Among mappable alloreactive CD4+ clones, the Treg-derived fraction averaged around 70% with siplizumab versus about 27% in control reactions. A naive or memory phenotype could not be assigned to roughly 80-97% of proliferating CD4+ or CD8+ clones.

This TCR came from a human donor in good health. This chain joins TRBV4-1 to TRBJ2-2; the D segment could be TRBD2, given 5 matching bases. Specimen: naive CD4+ T cells sorted from blood. In the paper's terms, the cell subset or site label means: unstimulated naive T cells. The sequence in DNA is TGCGCCAGCAGCCATCCGGGATCGCACACCGGGGAGCTGTTTTTT. This is translated as CASSHPGSHTGELFF.